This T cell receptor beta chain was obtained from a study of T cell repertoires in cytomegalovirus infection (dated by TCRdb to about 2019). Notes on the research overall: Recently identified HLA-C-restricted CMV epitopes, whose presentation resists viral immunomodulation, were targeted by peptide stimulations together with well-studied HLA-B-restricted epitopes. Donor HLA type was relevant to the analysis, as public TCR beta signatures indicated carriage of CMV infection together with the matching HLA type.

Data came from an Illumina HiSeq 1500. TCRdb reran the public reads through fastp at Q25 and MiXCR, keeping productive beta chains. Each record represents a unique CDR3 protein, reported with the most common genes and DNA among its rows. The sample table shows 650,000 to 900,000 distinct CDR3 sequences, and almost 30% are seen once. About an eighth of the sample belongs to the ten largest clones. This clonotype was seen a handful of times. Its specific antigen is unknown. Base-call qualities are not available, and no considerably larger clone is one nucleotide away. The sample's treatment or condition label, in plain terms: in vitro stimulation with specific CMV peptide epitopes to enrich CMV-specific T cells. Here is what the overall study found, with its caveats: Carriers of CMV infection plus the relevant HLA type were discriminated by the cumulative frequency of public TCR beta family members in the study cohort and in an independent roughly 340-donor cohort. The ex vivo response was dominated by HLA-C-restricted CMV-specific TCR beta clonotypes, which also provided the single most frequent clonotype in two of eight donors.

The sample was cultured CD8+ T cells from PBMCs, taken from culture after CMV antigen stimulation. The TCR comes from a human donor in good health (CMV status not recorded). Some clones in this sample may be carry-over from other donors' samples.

The nucleotide sequence is TGTGCCAGCTCACAACCGAGATGGACAGCGTTATCCTACGAGCAGTACTTC. Translated, it gives CASSQPRWTALSYEQYF. Recombination joined TRBV18 with TRBJ2-7, with a weak D call of TRBD1 (6 bases match). From a lookup of the germline V gene, CDR1 and CDR2 are KGHSH and LQKENI. There are 17 amino acids in the CDR3, from cysteine to phenylalanine inclusive. Just CDR3 DNA is preserved here, 51 bases in frame from base 1. The V and J ends are trimmed by 4 bases and 1 base, leaving 20 bases between them.